This T cell receptor (beta chain) originates from a study of T cells in Graves' hyperthyroidism and ophthalmopathy. Points from the study as a whole: Ophthalmopathy onset followed model prediction by a median approximately 6.2 months. Stable hyperthyroidism and ophthalmopathy were separated using 13 V-J signatures.

As for this clonotype: Its antigen is not known.

Germline CDR1 and CDR2: SNHLY and FYNNEI. This CDR3 has 15 amino acids. Trimming removed 0 bases from V and 2 bases from J, with 10 bases in between. Diagnosis rested on symptoms, serum thyroxine and TRAb, thyroid ultrasound, and orbital computed tomography. It was less than 13 ml of fresh peripheral blood that supplied the PBMCs. TCR beta CDR3 regions were amplified from RNA transcripts. When the TCR CDR3 underwent first-round RT-PCR, the HTBI primer set was used. Via MiXCR, TCRdb re-called the multiplex PCR reads, giving one row per CDR3 protein. The sample records 400,000 to 500,000 distinct CDR3 sequences, over 12% being singletons.

This rearrangement joins TRBV2 to TRBJ2-5, with D perhaps matching TRBD2 (6 bases). The TCR comes from a man younger than 35 with Graves' ophthalmopathy. The sample comprised blood. Here the CDR3 reads CASSEAKTSQETQYF. The CDR3 DNA is TGTGCCAGCAGTGAAGCGAAGACTAGTCAAGAGACCCAGTACTTC. Full variable domain (rest looked up from reference TRBV2 and TRBJ2-5): EPEVTQTPSHQVTQMGQEVILRCVPISNHLYFYWYRQILGQKVEFLVSFYNNEISEKSEIFDDQFSVERPDGSNFTLKIRSTKLEDSAMYFCASSEAKTSQETQYFGPGTRLLVL.